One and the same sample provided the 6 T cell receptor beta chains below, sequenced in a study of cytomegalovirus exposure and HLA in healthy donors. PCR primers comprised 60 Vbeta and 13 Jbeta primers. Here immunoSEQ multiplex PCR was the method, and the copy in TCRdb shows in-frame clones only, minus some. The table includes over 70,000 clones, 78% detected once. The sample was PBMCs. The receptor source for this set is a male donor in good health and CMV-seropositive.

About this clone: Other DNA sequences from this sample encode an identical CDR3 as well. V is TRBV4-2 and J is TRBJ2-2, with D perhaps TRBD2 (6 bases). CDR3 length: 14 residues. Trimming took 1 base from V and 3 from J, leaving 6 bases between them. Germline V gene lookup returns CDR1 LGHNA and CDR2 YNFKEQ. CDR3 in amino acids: CASSQGLDTGELFF. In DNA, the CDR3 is TGTGCCAGCAGCCAAGGACTAGACACCGGGGAGCTGTTTTTT.

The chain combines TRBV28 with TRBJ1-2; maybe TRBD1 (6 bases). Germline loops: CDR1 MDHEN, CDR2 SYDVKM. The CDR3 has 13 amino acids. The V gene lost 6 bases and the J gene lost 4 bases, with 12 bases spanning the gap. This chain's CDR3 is CASSQDSSYGYTF. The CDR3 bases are TGTGCCAGCAGCCAGGACAGCTCCTATGGCTACACCTTC.

This chain's CDR3 is CASSIGQTSTDTQYF. Written as DNA, the CDR3 is TGTGCCAGTAGTATAGGACAGACTAGCACAGATACGCAGTATTTT. V gene TRBV19 combines with J gene TRBJ2-3; weak D call: TRBD1 (5 bases). The germline V gene encodes CDR1 LNHDA and CDR2 SQIVND (reference sequence). Trimming took 1 base from V and 0 from J, leaving 8 bases between them. CDR3 length equals 15 residues.

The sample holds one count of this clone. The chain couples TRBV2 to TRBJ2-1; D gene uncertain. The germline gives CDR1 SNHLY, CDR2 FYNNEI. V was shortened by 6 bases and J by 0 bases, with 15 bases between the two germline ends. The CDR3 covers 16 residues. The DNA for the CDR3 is TGTGCCAGCAGCTCCTCACTCCGGAGCTCCTACAATGAGCAGTTCTTC. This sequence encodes CASSSSLRSSYNEQFF. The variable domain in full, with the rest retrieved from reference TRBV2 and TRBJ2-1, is EPEVTQTPSHQVTQMGQEVILRCVPISNHLYFYWYRQILGQKVEFLVSFYNNEISEKSEIFDDQFSVERPDGSNFTLKIRSTKLEDSAMYFCASSSSLRSSYNEQFFGPGTRLTVL.

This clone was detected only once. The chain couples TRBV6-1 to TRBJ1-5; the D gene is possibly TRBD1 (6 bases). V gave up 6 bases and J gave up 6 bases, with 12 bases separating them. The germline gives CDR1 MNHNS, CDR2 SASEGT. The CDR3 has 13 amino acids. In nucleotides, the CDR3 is TGTGCCAGCAGAGGGGGGGGTTTTCAGCCCCAGCATTTT. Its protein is CASRGGGFQPQHF.

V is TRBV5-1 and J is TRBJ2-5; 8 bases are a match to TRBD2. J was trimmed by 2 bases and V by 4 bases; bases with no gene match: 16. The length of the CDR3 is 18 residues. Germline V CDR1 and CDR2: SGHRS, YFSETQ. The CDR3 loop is CASSGTGLAQTNQETQYF. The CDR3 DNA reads TGCGCCAGCAGCGGGACTGGACTAGCACAGACAAATCAAGAGACCCAGTACTTC.